Given below is one TCR beta chain in context. This sample is part of a study of T cell changes during pregnancy in multiple sclerosis. Produced via immunoSEQ multiplex PCR; TCRdb's table is partial and in-frame only. Here the sample spans 91,000 or so clones, around 92% being singletons. Trimming cost V 6 bases and J 4 bases, with 19 bases left between them. This CDR3 contains 16 residues. Germline V gene sequence: CDR1 MNHEY, CDR2 SVGAGI. The source material was peripheral blood, sampled after pregnancy. The chain couples TRBV6-5 to TRBJ1-5, with a weak D call TRBD1 (5 bases). The receptor was isolated from a female donor with multiple sclerosis, enrolled in a pregnancy study. CDR3: CASSYGPRAGNQPQHF. The DNA of the CDR3 is TGTGCCAGCAGCTACGGCCCTCGGGCAGGGAATCAGCCCCAGCATTTT.